Each of the 5 T cell receptor beta chains below was sequenced from the same sample in a study of blood T cell repertoires in COVID-19. Assay: immunoSEQ multiplex PCR; the TCRdb copy retains only in-frame clones and omits some. The data show a few hundred thousand clones, with less than 95% seen just once and approximately 0.55% held by the top ten. Sample: PBMCs or T cells enriched from blood (not recorded which). Every receptor here comes from a man aged 18-30 years who had recovered from COVID-19.

The chain is built from TRBV11-3 and TRBJ1-1; tentative D call: TRBD1 (5 bases). V lost 3 bases, J lost 2 bases, and 7 bases lay in between. CDR3 length: 13 residues. CDR1 SGHNT and CDR2 YENEEA come from the germline V gene. The CDR3 coding sequence is TGTGCCAGCAGCTTCCAGGGAAACACTGAAGCTTTCTTT. Translated: CASSFQGNTEAFF.

This clone was seen a single time. The chain employs TRBV7-6 and TRBJ2-3, with D unresolved. V lost 5 bases, J lost 5 bases, and 8 bases lay in between. CDR1 is SGHVS, CDR2 FNYEAQ, per germline. This CDR3 is 12 amino acids long. CDR3 DNA: TGTGCCAGCAGCAAACACAAAGATACGCAGTATTTT. It yields the protein CASSKHKDTQYF.

This clone occurred a few times. This sequence joins TRBV29-1 and TRBJ1-2; D is perhaps TRBD1 (5 bases). The CDR3 spans 13 residues. Looked up from germline, CDR1 is SQVTM and CDR2 is ANQGSEA. The V gene lost 5 bases and the J gene lost 9 bases, with 19 bases spanning the gap. CDR3 in amino acids: CSVHLLRDLRYTF. DNA for the CDR3: TGCAGCGTTCACCTCCTCAGGGATTTGCGCTACACCTTC.

The V call is TRBV30, the J call TRBJ2-1, with TRBD1 matching over 11 bases. The CDR3 covers 21 residues. Germline-derived CDR1 and CDR2 are GTSNPN and SVGIG (reference sequence). With 5 bases clipped from V and 1 base from J, the junction kept 22 bases outside the gene matches. The CDR3 DNA reads TGTGCCTGGGCCGGTCTTTACCGGGACAGGGGGACGAGGGCGTCCTACAATGAGCAGTTCTTC. Translated, it gives CAWAGLYRDRGTRASYNEQFF.

This sequence joins TRBV2 and TRBJ2-5; TRBD2 agrees at 11 bases. The CDR3 length is 15 residues. Germline V gene lookup returns CDR1 SNHLY and CDR2 FYNNEI. The V gene end was trimmed by 5 bases and the J gene end by 5 bases; junction bases not matched to a gene: 7. The CDR3 sequence: CASSIGLAGMETQYF. DNA for the CDR3: TGTGCCAGCAGTATAGGACTAGCGGGCATGGAGACCCAGTACTTC.